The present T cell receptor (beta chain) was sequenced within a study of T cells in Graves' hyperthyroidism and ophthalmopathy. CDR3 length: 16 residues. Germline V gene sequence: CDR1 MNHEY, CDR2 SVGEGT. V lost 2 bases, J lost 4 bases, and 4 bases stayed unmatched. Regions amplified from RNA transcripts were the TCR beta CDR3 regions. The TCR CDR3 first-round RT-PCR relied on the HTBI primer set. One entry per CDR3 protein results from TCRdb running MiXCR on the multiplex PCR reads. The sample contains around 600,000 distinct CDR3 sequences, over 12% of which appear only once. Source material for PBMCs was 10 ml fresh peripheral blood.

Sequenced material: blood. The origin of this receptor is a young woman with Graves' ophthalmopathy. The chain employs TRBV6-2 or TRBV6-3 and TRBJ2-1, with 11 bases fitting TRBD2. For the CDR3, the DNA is TGTGCCAGCAGTTACAGGACTAGCGGGCCATACAATGAGCAGTTCTTC. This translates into CASSYRTSGPYNEQFF.